This T cell receptor beta chain stems from a study of monozygotic twins with inflammatory bowel disease. TCR libraries were prepared from roughly 3,700 ng total RNA each. Each CDR3 protein gets one entry in TCRdb, which reprocessed the 5' RACE reads and gives no DNA. This table lists 400,000 to 500,000 distinct CDR3 sequences. For this clonotype: Its specificity is unknown.

Whole-blood total RNA was extracted without T cell sorting. Regarding the study as a whole: Twins classed as concordant or discordant showed no difference in repertoire similarity, possibly from limited power.

CDR3 length: 16 residues. Germline-derived CDR1 and CDR2 are SGHRS and YFSETQ. Sequenced sample: blood. The J gene is TRBJ2-7, the V gene TRBV5-1; TCRdb's D call, TRBD1, is unchecked because there is no DNA. This receptor was obtained from a human donor with ulcerative colitis or Crohn's disease, or a healthy co-twin of an affected twin (not recorded which). The CDR3 is CASSWGRDRGKMEQYF.